Shown below are 27 T cell receptor beta chains from a single sample sequenced in a study of identical twins. A single record per CDR3 protein comes from TCRdb applying MiXCR to the 5' RACE reads. The repertoire holds around 340,000 distinct CDR3 sequences, with 9% to 15% as singletons. The same sample was also studied in work on yellow fever vaccine responses in identical twins.

Sequenced sample: CD8+ T cells sorted from blood. These receptors all come from a young woman in good health.

This clonotype was counted many times. This chain links TRBV7-8 with TRBJ1-5, with 8 bases lining up with TRBD1. This CDR3 has 14 residues. V trimming: 4 bases; J trimming: 4 bases; junction bases outside the gene matches: 3. Per the germline V gene, CDR1 is SGHVS and CDR2 is FQNEAQ. The CDR3: CASSYQGANQPQHF. CDR3 bases: TGTGCCAGCAGCTATCAGGGGGCTAATCAGCCCCAGCATTTT.

This chain joins TRBV7-9 and TRBJ1-2; possibly TRBD1 for D (6 bases). Germline loops: CDR1 SEHNR, CDR2 FQNEAQ (reference sequence). V was trimmed by 6 bases and J by 5 bases, leaving 10 bases between them. The CDR3 totals 12 residues. CDR3 sequence reads: CASSTQGYGYTF. In nucleotides, the CDR3 is TGTGCCAGCAGTACCCAGGGGTATGGCTACACCTTC. The full variable domain, its missing parts supplied by reference TRBV7-9 and TRBJ1-2, is DTGVSQNPRHKITKRGQNVTFRCDPISEHNRLYWYRQTLGQGPEFLTYFQNEAQLEKSRLLSDRFSAERPKGSFSTLEIQRTEQGDSAMYLCASSTQGYGYTFGSGTRLTVV.

This clonotype was recorded a few times. V usage is TRBV4-1 and J usage is TRBJ2-3; D is ambiguous. CDR1 MGHRA and CDR2 YSYEKL come from the germline V gene. V was shortened by 1 base and J by 0 bases, with 8 bases between the two germline ends. This CDR3 has 15 amino acids. CDR3 protein: CASSQVSESTDTQYF. The CDR3 coding sequence is TGCGCCAGCAGCCAAGTCTCCGAGAGCACAGATACGCAGTATTTT.

This clonotype was observed a few times. This chain joins TRBV24-1 and TRBJ2-1; 7 bases are a match to TRBD1. Per germline, CDR1 KGHDR and CDR2 SFDVKD. This CDR3 comprises 15 residues. V dropped 4 bases and J dropped 0; count of bases not matched to a gene: 2. As DNA, the CDR3 is TGTGCCACCAGTGACGGACAGGCCTCCTACAATGAGCAGTTCTTC. It codes for CATSDGQASYNEQFF.

The chain couples TRBV27 to TRBJ1-1; 8 positions agree with TRBD1. Germline V gives CDR1 MNHEY, CDR2 SMNVEV (reference sequence). After removal of 6 bases from V and 0 bases from J, the junction contained 6 bases not matched to a gene. The CDR3 covers 15 residues. The chain's CDR3 is CASSADRGMNTEAFF. The CDR3 nucleotides are TGTGCCAGCAGCGCCGACAGGGGTATGAACACTGAAGCTTTCTTT.

In its sample, this clonotype was seen many times. CDR3 DNA: TGTGCCAGCAGCACCCGGGACAGGAGCTACGAGCAGTACTTC. Amino acid sequence: CASSTRDRSYEQYF. V gene TRBV7-9 combines with J gene TRBJ2-7; 8 bases line up with TRBD1. Germline lookup yields CDR1 SEHNR and CDR2 FQNEAQ (reference sequence). The CDR3 consists of 14 residues. V shed 5 bases and J 3 bases; nucleotides not matched to a gene: 6.

The rearrangement uses TRBV20-1 and TRBJ2-2; no clear D. Trimming removed 0 bases from V and 6 bases from J, with 8 bases in between. In germline, CDR1 is DFQATT, CDR2 SNEGSKA (reference sequence). CDR3 length: 13 residues. CDR3 in amino acids: CSARDSGSGELFF. DNA for the CDR3: TGCAGTGCTAGAGATAGTGGCTCCGGGGAGCTGTTTTTT.

The sample holds a few counts of this clonotype. The chain combines TRBV27 with TRBJ2-2; D not resolved. The germline V gene has CDR1 MNHEY and CDR2 SMNVEV (reference sequence). Trimming cost V 6 bases and J 3 bases, with 14 bases left between them. The CDR3 has 15 amino acids. The CDR3 sequence: CASSLATVDTGELFF. CDR3 nucleotide sequence: TGTGCCAGCAGCCTCGCGACGGTGGACACCGGGGAGCTGTTTTTT.

This clonotype was seen only a few times. The genes are TRBV6-5 and TRBJ2-3; D is uncertain. Trimming left V 4 bases short and J 1 base short, with 6 bases between. The CDR3 is 13 residues long. Germline CDR1 and CDR2: MNHEY and SVGAGI. CDR3 bases: TGTGCCAGCAGTTCGGCTCGCACAGATACGCAGTATTTT. It is translated as CASSSARTDTQYF.

This clonotype showed up many times. This chain joins TRBV5-1 and TRBJ2-5, with 10 bases lining up with TRBD1. Germline CDR1 SGHRS, CDR2 YFSETQ. CDR3 length: 17 amino acids. J lost 0 bases, V lost 4 bases, and 9 bases had no gene match. This CDR3 is CASSSGRQGANQETQYF. The DNA of the CDR3 is TGCGCCAGCAGCAGTGGGCGACAGGGGGCAAACCAAGAGACCCAGTACTTC. Using reference TRBV5-1 and TRBJ2-5 for the parts outside the CDR3, the full variable domain is KAGVTQTPRYLIKTRGQQVTLSCSPISGHRSVSWYQQTPGQGLQFLFEYFSETQRNKGNFPGRFSGRQFSNSRSEMNVSTLELGDSALYLCASSSGRQGANQETQYFGPGTRLLVL.

The V gene is TRBV21-1, the J gene TRBJ2-1; the D call in the table, TRBD1, was not verified against the DNA. TRBV21-1 is described as a pseudogene. This CDR3 is built from 14 residues. The CDR3 protein is CASRGVGFHNEQFF. The DNA for the CDR3 is TGTGCCAGCAGGGGGGTAGGTTTCCACAATGAGCAGTTCTTC.

This clonotype has more than one count but fewer than ten. The V call is TRBV4-1, the J call TRBJ1-4, with a possible D match to TRBD1 (5 bases). Trimming shortened V by 0 bases and J by 0 bases, and 8 bases separated the two germline ends. This CDR3 has 16 residues. Germline V gives CDR1 MGHRA, CDR2 YSYEKL. The CDR3 sequence: CASSQDDSPTNEKLFF. In DNA, the CDR3 is TGCGCCAGCAGCCAAGATGACAGTCCAACTAATGAAAAACTGTTTTTT.

The CDR3: CASSHRRSGLSGELFF. In DNA form, the CDR3 reads TGTGCCAGCAGCCACCGACGCTCAGGGTTGTCCGGGGAGCTGTTTTTT. The chain is built from TRBV5-8 and TRBJ2-2, with a possible D match to TRBD1 (5 bases). The germline V gene encodes CDR1 SGHTS and CDR2 YDEGEE. The CDR3 spans 16 residues. V lost 4 bases and J 6 bases, leaving 19 bases between the germline ends.

The rearrangement links TRBV7-9 to TRBJ2-6; 14 bases fit TRBD2. Per germline, CDR1 SEHNR and CDR2 FQNEAQ (reference sequence). V dropped 1 base and J dropped 12; count of bases not matched to a gene: 5. This CDR3 comprises 16 residues. CDR3 in DNA: TGTGCCAGCAGCTTAGGCCAGACTAGCGGGGGGGCCGTCCTGACTTTC. Its protein is CASSLGQTSGGAVLTF.

Worth noting for this clonotype: A single base separates this from a much larger clone, so it may be a read error. The V gene is TRBV9, the J gene TRBJ2-5, with no clear D. CDR3 length: 12 residues. Germline V CDR1 and CDR2: SGDLS, YYNGEE. CDR3 region: CASSVDQGTQYF. In DNA form, the CDR3 reads TGTGCCAGCAGCGTAGATCAAGGGACCCAGTACTTC.

This clonotype has more than one count but fewer than ten. The CDR3 nucleotides read TGTGCCAGCAGCTTGGGAGAGGGGCAGACCAAAAACATTCAGTACTTC. This codes for CASSLGEGQTKNIQYF. The chain joins TRBV7-9 to TRBJ2-4; the D gene could be TRBD1 or TRBD2 (5 bases each). V lost 3 bases and J 2 bases, leaving 14 bases between the germline ends. CDR1 is SEHNR, CDR2 FQNEAQ, per germline (reference sequence). This CDR3 spans 16 amino acids.

This clonotype was seen more than once but under ten times. The V gene is TRBV7-8, the J gene TRBJ2-7, with 9 bases aligning to TRBD1. Germline CDR1 is SGHVS and CDR2 is FQNEAQ. This CDR3 has 16 amino acids. Losses at the gene ends were 0 bases for V and 4 bases for J; bases not matched to a gene: 7. The CDR3 loop reads CASSLAGAGQGYEQYF. Here the CDR3 DNA reads TGTGCCAGCAGCTTAGCGGGGGCCGGACAGGGGTACGAGCAGTACTTC.

The chain links TRBV15 to TRBJ2-1; 11 positions agree with TRBD2. There are 17 residues in the CDR3. V lost 0 bases and J lost 5; bases outside the gene matches: 6. Germline assignment: CDR1 LNHNV and CDR2 YYDKDF (reference sequence). CDR3 coding DNA: TGTGCCACCAGCAGAGATGGGACTAGCGGAGTTAACAATGAGCAGTTCTTC. Amino acids: CATSRDGTSGVNNEQFF.

In this sample, this clonotype turned up many times. V and J are TRBV20-1 and TRBJ1-5, with D possibly being TRBD1 (5 bases). V shed 3 bases and J shed 2 bases, with 14 bases lying between them. This CDR3 spans 15 amino acids. CDR1 DFQATT and CDR2 SNEGSKA come from the germline V gene (reference sequence). The CDR3 DNA sequence: TGCAGTGCTAGCCCACCCGGGGGGGGCAATCAGCCCCAGCATTTT. It yields the protein CSASPPGGGNQPQHF.

The chain joins TRBV27 to TRBJ2-2; D not certain. With 0 bases removed from V and 1 base from J, the gap between germline ends came to 6 bases. Per the germline V gene, CDR1 is MNHEY and CDR2 is SMNVEV (reference sequence). The CDR3 runs 15 residues. In DNA form, the CDR3 reads TGTGCCAGCAGTTTATCGACGCGGAACACCGGGGAGCTGTTTTTT. Amino acids: CASSLSTRNTGELFF.

The chain employs TRBV2 and TRBJ2-5; 7 positions agree with TRBD1. In germline, CDR1 is SNHLY, CDR2 FYNNEI. Unmatched junction bases numbered 15, after V lost 6 bases and J lost 2 bases. The CDR3 totals 17 residues. DNA for the CDR3: TGTGCCAGCAGGCGCCGCGCCCCCGGGACAGAGCAAGAGACCCAGTACTTC. Its translation: CASRRRAPGTEQETQYF.

This clonotype was seen more than once but under ten times. The chain carries TRBV28 and TRBJ2-7; no definite D call. Germline loops: CDR1 MDHEN, CDR2 SYDVKM. The CDR3 covers 13 residues. The V end was cut by 3 bases, the J end by 1 base, with 7 bases between. CDR3 coding DNA: TGTGCCAGCAGTTTCGACGCATCCTACGAGCAGTACGTC. Its protein is CASSFDASYEQYV.

The chain uses TRBV11-1 and TRBJ1-6, with unresolved D. This CDR3 comprises 13 residues. CDR1 and CDR2 (germline): SGHAT, FQDESV (reference sequence). Trimming took 3 bases from V and 9 from J, leaving 9 bases between them. CDR3 DNA: TGTGCCAGCAGCTTTCTCGAGATTTCACCCCTCCACTTT. Its protein is CASSFLEISPLHF.

The chain is built from TRBV7-8 and TRBJ1-6; D is undetermined. The germline V and J ends were trimmed by 5 bases and 2 bases, with 19 bases remaining between them. The CDR3 extends over 18 amino acids. Germline CDR1 and CDR2: SGHVS and FQNEAQ. The CDR3 region is CASSPRVSTFTYNSPLHF. The DNA of the CDR3 is TGTGCCAGCAGCCCCCGGGTCTCAACCTTCACCTATAATTCACCCCTCCACTTT.

The chain is built from TRBV7-9 and TRBJ1-5; TRBD1 aligns across 11 bases. The CDR3 sequence is 15 residues long. The ends lost 1 base at V and 7 bases at J; junction bases unmatched: 3. The germline V gene encodes CDR1 SEHNR and CDR2 FQNEAQ (reference sequence). CDR3 nucleotide sequence: TGTGCCAGCAGCTTAGGGACAGGGGGCCAACAGCCCCAGCATTTT. It is translated as CASSLGTGGQQPQHF.

This clonotype turned up a few times. This rearrangement joins TRBV5-5 to TRBJ1-1; D unclear. Between the trimmed V and J ends, which lost 4 bases and 0 bases, there was a span of 13 bases. Per the germline V gene, CDR1 is SGHKS and CDR2 is YYEKEE (reference sequence). The CDR3 spans 15 residues. This chain's CDR3 is CASSPLEVMNTEAFF. DNA for the CDR3: TGTGCCAGCAGCCCATTGGAGGTCATGAACACTGAAGCTTTCTTT.

This clonotype has only a few counts. This chain joins TRBV23-1 and TRBJ2-4; TRBD1 is a possible D gene (5 bases). TRBV23-1 is annotated as an ORF whose role is uncertain. Trimming took 3 bases from V and 1 from J, leaving 16 bases between them. The CDR3 contains 17 residues. The CDR3 sequence is CASSHDSPKGAKNIQYF. In DNA, the CDR3 is TGCGCCAGCAGTCACGACAGCCCCAAGGGGGCCAAAAACATTCAGTACTTC.